The source of this TCR beta chain is a study of tumor and adjacent non-tumor tissue in lung cancer. Study-wide results and limits: Patients with more diverse tumor TCRs had worse survival.

The library came from three nested PCR rounds adapted from ARM-PCR protocols. TCRdb re-called the multiplex PCR reads with MiXCR, one entry per CDR3 protein. The table includes about 200,000 distinct CDR3 sequences, 60% to 75% detected once. RNA was extracted from bulk tissue without any cell sorting. Newly diagnosed lung cancer patients had thoracic surgery in China, August–late 2014, without prior chemotherapy. Germline lookup yields CDR1 SQVTM and CDR2 ANQGSEA. This CDR3 has 13 amino acids. The V gene lost 8 bases and the J gene lost 5 bases, with 18 bases spanning the gap. This clonotype was counted only a few times. The antigen is undetermined.

The chain uses TRBV29-1 and TRBJ2-5; D is perhaps TRBD1 (6 bases). Sample: lung tumor tissue. The source is a man aged 60-69 years with non-small cell lung cancer. The CDR3 DNA sequence: TGCAGCTACCGGGACAAGGACTGGGAGACCCAGTACTTC. Protein sequence: CSYRDKDWETQYF. Full variable domain (missing parts from reference TRBV29-1 and TRBJ2-5): SAVISQKPSRDICQRGTSLTIQCQVDSQVTMMFWYRQQPGQSLTLIATANQGSEATYESGFVIDKFPISRPNLTFSTLTVSNMSPEDSSIYLCSYRDKDWETQYFGPGTRLLVL.